The 4 T cell receptor beta chains below all came from one sample that was sequenced in a study of T cell responses to AZD1222 COVID-19 vaccine. Sequencing was performed with immunoSEQ multiplex PCR; in TCRdb, only in-frame clones are kept and a portion is missing. The sample includes more than 100,000 clones, roughly 87% of them seen just once. Sample: peripheral blood, taken 28 days after the second AZD1222 dose. Receptors were obtained from an adult who received the AZD1222 COVID-19 vaccine.

CDR3 DNA sequence: TGTGCCAGCTCAGCGACGACAGGGGGACATAAAGGCTACACCTTC. This gives the protein CASSATTGGHKGYTF. The V and J genes are TRBV18 and TRBJ1-2; 9 nucleotides line up with TRBD1. With V trimmed by 5 bases and J by 8 bases, 12 bases remained unmatched. The CDR3 is 15 amino acids. Germline V gene data show CDR1 as KGHSH and CDR2 as LQKENI.

V usage is TRBV7-2 and J usage is TRBJ1-5; D is uncertain. Per the germline V gene, CDR1 is SGHTA and CDR2 is FQGNSA. V was shortened by 6 bases and J by 7 bases, with 10 bases between the two germline ends. CDR3 size: 12 residues. CDR3 loop: CASRSGVQPQHF. The DNA for the CDR3 is TGTGCCAGCAGGTCCGGGGTGCAGCCCCAGCATTTT.

This sequence joins TRBV7-2 and TRBJ1-3, with D tentatively TRBD1 (6 bases). CDR3 length: 16 amino acids. Germline V gene sequence: CDR1 SGHTA, CDR2 FQGNSA. Trimming left V 5 bases short and J 1 base short, with 15 bases between. The CDR3, as DNA: TGTGCCAGCAGCCACGTGGGAGGGGGGTCTGGAAACACCATATATTTT. Translated, it gives CASSHVGGGSGNTIYF. The whole variable domain, filled in from reference TRBV7-2 and TRBJ1-3, reads GAGVSQSPSNKVTEKGKDVELRCDPISGHTALYWYRQSLGQGLEFLIYFQGNSAPDKSGLPSDRFSAERTGGSVSTLTIQRTQQEDSAVYLCASSHVGGGSGNTIYFGEGSWLTVV.

This clone occurred a few times. This same CDR3 is encoded by further DNA sequences in the sample. The chain joins TRBV5-1 to TRBJ2-3; D unclear. Germline V gives CDR1 SGHRS, CDR2 YFSETQ. The CDR3 totals 12 residues. V shed 1 base and J shed 0 bases, with 0 bases lying between them. CDR3 protein: CASSLSTDTQYF. For the CDR3, the DNA is TGCGCCAGCAGCTTGAGCACAGATACGCAGTATTTT.